These 9 T cell receptor beta chains came from one sample sequenced in a study of T cells in Graves' hyperthyroidism and ophthalmopathy. RNA transcripts served as the template for amplifying TCR beta CDR3 regions. During a first-round RT-PCR of the TCR CDR3, the HTBI primer set was used. TCRdb used MiXCR to reprocess the multiplex PCR reads, holding one entry per CDR3 protein. This table has under 450,000 distinct CDR3 sequences, about a sixth appearing once. The sequencing input was blood. These receptors originate from a woman in her 30s with Graves' hyperthyroidism that later progressed to Graves' ophthalmopathy.

In this sample, this clonotype turned up many times. The chain joins TRBV27 to TRBJ2-4; D is ambiguous. Germline V gene lookup returns CDR1 MNHEY and CDR2 SMNVEV (reference sequence). The CDR3 has 19 amino acids. V lost 0 bases and J 1 base, leaving 19 bases between the germline ends. CDR3 nucleotide sequence: TGTGCCAGCAGTTTATCGATCATCAGTCCTGGAGAGGCCAAAAACATTCAGTACTTC. Its protein is CASSLSIISPGEAKNIQYF.

This clonotype was counted many times. The rearrangement joins TRBV19 to TRBJ2-5; 8 nucleotides line up with TRBD2. The CDR3 is 15 residues long. Looked up from germline, CDR1 is LNHDA and CDR2 is SQIVND (reference sequence). Trimming at V came to 6 bases and at J to 4 bases, leaving 10 bases not matched to a gene. The CDR3 DNA sequence: TGTGCCAGTAGCTCCGGCGGGCTAGCGGGAGAGACCCAGTACTTC. Amino acids: CASSSGGLAGETQYF. Full variable domain (remainder filled in from reference TRBV19 and TRBJ2-5): DGGITQSPKYLFRKEGQNVTLSCEQNLNHDAMYWYRQDPGQGLRLIYYSQIVNDFQKGDIAEGYSVSREKKESFPLTVTSAQKNPTAFYLCASSSGGLAGETQYFGPGTRLLVL.

This clonotype was seen at least ten times. The chain has TRBV28 and TRBJ1-5; D gene unclear. The V end lost 4 bases, the J end lost 0 bases, and 13 bases lay between the germline ends. The CDR3 extends over 16 amino acids. CDR1 and CDR2 from the germline V gene are MDHEN and SYDVKM. The CDR3 DNA is TGTGCCAGCAGTTCAAACCCCCAATATAGCAATCAGCCCCAGCATTTT. Encoded protein: CASSSNPQYSNQPQHF.

The chain is built from TRBV3-1 and TRBJ2-5; TRBD2 matches 15 bases. This CDR3 is built from 16 residues. V gave up 4 bases and J gave up 2 bases; unmatched junction bases: 2. CDR1 is LGHDT and CDR2 is YNNKEL in the germline V gene (reference sequence). The CDR3 sequence: CASSRTSGREQETQYF. CDR3 nucleotide sequence: TGTGCCAGCAGCCGGACTAGCGGGAGGGAGCAAGAGACCCAGTACTTC.

This clonotype was observed at least ten times. V is TRBV11-2 and J is TRBJ2-7; unclear D gene. CDR1 is SGHAT, CDR2 FQNNGV, per germline. The CDR3 extends over 12 amino acids. The V gene lost 4 bases and the J gene lost 3 bases, with 7 bases spanning the gap. DNA for the CDR3: TGTGCCAGCAGCTCCCAGTTCTACGAGCAGTACTTC. Translated: CASSSQFYEQYF.

This clonotype was seen many times. This chain connects TRBV20-1 to TRBJ2-2; 7 positions match TRBD2. The CDR3 sequence is 12 residues long. With V trimmed by 5 bases and J by 7 bases, 4 bases remained unmatched. Per germline, CDR1 DFQATT and CDR2 SNEGSKA (reference sequence). CDR3 sequence: CSASREHGELFF. The CDR3, as DNA: TGCAGTGCTTCGCGGGAGCACGGGGAGCTGTTTTTT.

There are many counts of this clonotype. The genes are TRBV27 and TRBJ2-3; 7 bases match TRBD1. Germline V gene sequence: CDR1 MNHEY, CDR2 SMNVEV (reference sequence). V dropped 5 bases and J dropped 0; count of bases not matched to a gene: 5. This CDR3 has 15 residues. CDR3 sequence (DNA): TGTGCCAGCAGTGACAGGGTTTCTAGCACAGATACGCAGTATTTT. Translating gives CASSDRVSSTDTQYF.

A word on this clonotype: The junction does not match germline at one end; this may be a read error. The rearrangement joins TRBV7-3 to TRBJ2-3; 7 nucleotides match TRBD2. The CDR3 contains 15 residues. The V gene's germline CDR1 is SGHTA and CDR2 FQGTGA. This CDR3 reads CASSLTAGWADTQYF. The CDR3, as DNA: TGTGCCAGCAGCCTAACAGCGGGATGGGCAGATACGCAGTATTTT.

There are many counts of this clonotype. The gene calls are TRBV28 and TRBJ2-1, with 7 bases fitting TRBD2. The CDR3 spans 11 residues. The V gene end was trimmed by 4 bases and the J gene end by 13 bases; junction bases not matched to a gene: 4. Germline V CDR1 and CDR2: MDHEN, SYDVKM. CDR3 nucleotides: TGTGCCAGCAGTTCCGGACTAGGACAGTTCTTC. The encoded protein is CASSSGLGQFF.